Shown below are 8 T cell receptor beta chains from a single sample sequenced in a study of T cells in Graves' hyperthyroidism and ophthalmopathy. What was amplified from RNA transcripts were TCR beta CDR3 regions. Using the HTBI primer set, a first-round RT-PCR was run on the TCR CDR3. TCRdb re-analysed the multiplex PCR reads in MiXCR, keeping a single row per CDR3 protein. The profile shows about 360,000 distinct CDR3 sequences, approximately 19% of them singletons. The sample taken for sequencing was blood. These TCRs come from a woman younger than 35 with Graves' hyperthyroidism.

This clonotype occurred a few times. The chain employs TRBV11-3 and TRBJ2-5, with D maybe TRBD2 (6 bases). Germline V gene lookup returns CDR1 SGHNT and CDR2 YENEEA. V lost 5 bases, J lost 5 bases, and 18 bases lay in between. CDR3 length equals 15 residues. CDR3 sequence reads: CASSPPTRGRETQYF. The CDR3 region has the DNA TGTGCCAGCAGCCCCCCGACGCGGGGCCGGGAGACCCAGTACTTC.

The rearrangement joins TRBV24-1 to TRBJ2-5; D is possibly TRBD1 (5 bases). The CDR3 length is 14 residues. V gave up 4 bases and J gave up 5 bases, with 13 bases separating them. The germline CDR1 and CDR2 sequences are KGHDR and SFDVKD. The CDR3 nucleotides read TGTGCCACCAGTGACCCCGACAGCAAGGAGACCCAGTACTTC. It yields the protein CATSDPDSKETQYF.

This clonotype appeared a few times. A much larger clone lies one base from this, so it may be a read error. V is TRBV30 and J is TRBJ2-7, with D perhaps TRBD1 (6 bases). This CDR3 is built from 14 residues. V lost 7 bases, J lost 2 bases, and 18 bases lay in between. Germline V gives CDR1 GTSNPN, CDR2 SVGIG (reference sequence). This chain's CDR3 is CASQGGGSPYEQYF. The CDR3 coding sequence is TGTGCCTCTCAGGGTGGGGGCTCGCCCTACGAGCAGTACTTC.

Many counts were recorded for this clonotype. This sequence joins TRBV9 and TRBJ2-7, with D maybe TRBD2 (6 bases). CDR1 and CDR2 (germline): SGDLS, YYNGEE. The CDR3 length is 13 residues. V was shortened by 1 base and J by 6 bases, with 11 bases between the two germline ends. In DNA form, the CDR3 reads TGTGCCAGCAGCGTAAGGGCGGGGAGCGAGCAGTACTTC. Protein product: CASSVRAGSEQYF.

In the case of this clonotype: This sequence may be a read error, since a much larger clone differs from it by one base. J is TRBJ2-7 and V is TRBV19; a weak D match, TRBD1 (8 bases). There are 15 residues in the CDR3. CDR1 and CDR2 (germline): LNHDA, SQIVND (reference sequence). This chain's CDR3 is CASRNGEGQAYELYF. The DNA of the CDR3 is TGTGCCAGTCGCAACGGGGAGGGACAGGCTTACGAGCTGTACTTC.

This clonotype showed up many times. This chain connects TRBV7-8 to TRBJ2-5; D remains unclear. V was trimmed by 1 base and J by 4 bases, leaving 7 bases between them. The CDR3 loop spans 13 amino acids. Per germline, CDR1 SGHVS and CDR2 FQNEAQ. The CDR3 DNA reads TGTGCCAGCAGCTTAGACTTCCCAGAGACCCAGTACTTC. Amino acid sequence: CASSLDFPETQYF.

There are many counts of this clonotype. The rearrangement links TRBV5-5 to TRBJ1-5, with TRBD1 identical over 8 bases. The CDR3 has 14 amino acids. Per germline, CDR1 SGHKS and CDR2 YYEKEE (reference sequence). V gave up 0 bases and J gave up 7 bases; unmatched junction bases: 3. CDR3 loop: CASSLDRGGQPQHF. The CDR3 DNA is TGTGCCAGCAGCTTGGACAGGGGGGGGCAGCCCCAGCATTTT.

In its sample, this clonotype was seen many times. The chain uses TRBV20-1 and TRBJ1-1; 8 positions match TRBD1. Trimming removed 1 base from V and 6 bases from J; junction bases left unmatched: 7. The CDR3 covers 14 residues. Per the germline V gene, CDR1 is DFQATT and CDR2 is SNEGSKA (reference sequence). The CDR3: CSARGTGRSAEAFF. DNA for the CDR3: TGCAGTGCTAGAGGGACAGGGCGTTCCGCTGAAGCTTTCTTT.